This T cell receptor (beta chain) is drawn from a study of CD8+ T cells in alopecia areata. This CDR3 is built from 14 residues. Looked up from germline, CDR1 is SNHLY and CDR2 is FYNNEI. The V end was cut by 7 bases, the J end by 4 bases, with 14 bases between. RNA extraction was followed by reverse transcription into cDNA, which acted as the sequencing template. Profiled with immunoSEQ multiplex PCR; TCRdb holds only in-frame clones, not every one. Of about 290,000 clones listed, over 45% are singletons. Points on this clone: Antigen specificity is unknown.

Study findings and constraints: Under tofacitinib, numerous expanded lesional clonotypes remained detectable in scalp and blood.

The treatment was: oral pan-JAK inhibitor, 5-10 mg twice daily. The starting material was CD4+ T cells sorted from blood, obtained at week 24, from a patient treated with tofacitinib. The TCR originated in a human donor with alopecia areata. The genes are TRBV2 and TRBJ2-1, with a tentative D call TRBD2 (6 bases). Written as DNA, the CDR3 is TGTGCCAGCAAGCAGGGAGGAGGATACAATGAGCAGTTCTTC. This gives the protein CASKQGGGYNEQFF.